The rows below give T cell receptor beta chains drawn from one sample of a study of blood T cell repertoires in COVID-19. The data were produced by immunoSEQ multiplex PCR, yet TCRdb's version contains in-frame clones alone and is incomplete. The data show about 270,000 clones, with approximately 91% seen just once and 2% to 2.5% held by the top ten. The sequenced sample consisted of PBMCs or T cells enriched from blood (not recorded which). The receptors shown here come from a woman aged 40 to 50 with acute COVID-19. Both conserved end residues are part of each CDR3. A D gene is named only where the DNA matches it firmly. Clone size is stated in some rows and not others, as once, few, many or a class when expanded.

v_gene	d_gene	abundance	j_gene	CDR3aa	CDR3nt
TRBV6-5	TRBD1	-	TRBJ1-2	CASSNTGGDISGYTF	TGTGCCAGCAGTAATACAGGGGGCGATATTTCTGGCTACACCTTC
TRBV28	-	-	TRBJ2-2	CASSSRTKGPAGELFF	TGTGCCAGCAGTTCCCGGACTAAGGGCCCGGCCGGGGAGCTGTTTTTT
TRBV18	-	-	TRBJ1-1	CASTRTGNTEAFF	TGTGCCAGCACTAGGACCGGGAACACTGAAGCTTTCTTT
TRBV5-1	-	-	TRBJ2-3	CASSLVPDTQYF	TGCGCCAGCAGCTTGGTTCCGGATACGCAGTATTTT
TRBV7-2	-	-	TRBJ1-3	CASSLQKSGNTIYF	TGTGCCAGCAGCTTACAGAAATCTGGAAACACCATATATTTT
TRBV4-2	TRBD1	-	TRBJ1-1	CASSQDHRGFEAFF	TGTGCCAGCAGCCAAGATCACAGGGGCTTTGAAGCTTTCTTT
TRBV9	TRBD2	-	TRBJ2-1	CASSVGLADYNEQFF	TGTGCCAGCAGCGTTGGACTAGCGGATTACAATGAGCAGTTCTTC
TRBV11-1	TRBD1	-	TRBJ2-7	CASSSRTGLVEQYF	TGTGCCAGCAGCTCCCGGACAGGGCTGGTCGAGCAGTACTTC
TRBV30	-	-	TRBJ2-7	CAWSLQRSYEQYF	TGTGCCTGGAGCCTGCAACGGTCCTACGAGCAGTACTTC
TRBV28	-	-	TRBJ1-5	CASRRTVNSNQPQHF	TGTGCCAGCAGGAGGACAGTCAATAGCAATCAGCCCCAGCATTTT
TRBV4-1	TRBD2	-	TRBJ2-1	CASSQALAVKQFF	TGCGCCAGCAGCCAAGCTCTAGCGGTAAAGCAGTTCTTC
TRBV5-6	-	-	TRBJ1-4	CASRSGSSGGEKLFF	TGTGCCAGCAGATCCGGGAGCTCCGGAGGGGAAAAACTGTTTTTT
TRBV15	TRBD1	-	TRBJ1-3	CATSGLDRGRGNTIYF	TGTGCCACCAGCGGCCTAGACAGGGGGAGAGGAAACACCATATATTTT
TRBV27	-	-	TRBJ1-6	CASSLGGGFSYNSPLHF	TGTGCCAGCAGTTTAGGTGGCGGCTTCTCCTATAATTCACCCCTCCACTTT
TRBV6-4	TRBD1	-	TRBJ1-5	CASSETGDGNQPQHF	TGTGCCAGCAGCGAGACAGGGGATGGCAATCAGCCCCAGCATTTT
TRBV7-9	TRBD1	-	TRBJ1-2	CASSLLEGQSHYGYTF	TGTGCCAGCAGCTTATTGGAGGGACAGTCGCACTATGGCTACACCTTC
TRBV7-9	TRBD2	-	TRBJ2-5	CASSLSGSGTLETQYF	TGTGCCAGCAGCTTATCGGGTAGCGGGACTTTAGAGACCCAGTACTTC
TRBV14	-	-	TRBJ1-2	CASSPDGQGSWYGYTF	TGTGCCAGCAGCCCTGACGGGCAGGGAAGTTGGTATGGCTACACCTTC
TRBV12-5	-	-	TRBJ2-3	CASGLETSSDTQYF	TGTGCTAGTGGTTTGGAGACTAGTTCAGATACGCAGTATTTT
TRBV13	-	few	TRBJ2-1	CASSLYAMREQFF	TGTGCCAGCAGCCTCTACGCAATGAGGGAGCAGTTCTTC
TRBV9	TRBD2	-	TRBJ2-1	CASSGTSGRFGDEQFF	TGTGCCAGCAGCGGGACTAGCGGGAGGTTTGGTGATGAGCAGTTCTTC
TRBV28	TRBD1	-	TRBJ1-1	CASSYRDRGFTEAFF	TGTGCCAGCAGTTACAGGGACAGGGGGTTTACTGAAGCTTTCTTT
TRBV6-5	-	-	TRBJ1-6	CASSRGRGYNSPLHF	TGTGCCAGCAGTCGGGGGAGGGGCTATAATTCACCCCTCCACTTT
TRBV6-2/TRBV6-3	TRBD1	-	TRBJ2-7	CASSGQGYEQYF	TGTGCCAGCAGTGGACAGGGGTACGAGCAGTACTTC
TRBV5-8	-	-	TRBJ1-1	CASSSRSGRNTEAFF	TGTGCCAGCAGCTCGCGGTCCGGGAGGAACACTGAAGCTTTCTTT
TRBV25-1	-	-	TRBJ2-1	CASSEFQDNEQFF	TGTGCCAGCAGTGAATTTCAGGACAATGAGCAGTTCTTC
TRBV19	TRBD2	-	TRBJ2-1	CASSLASGGGSYNEQFF	TGTGCCAGTAGTCTGGCTAGCGGGGGAGGCTCCTACAATGAGCAGTTCTTC
TRBV18	TRBD2	-	TRBJ2-7	CASSLSGGTYEQYF	TGTGCCAGCTCACTTAGCGGGGGCACCTACGAGCAGTACTTC
TRBV2	-	-	TRBJ1-4	CASNEGGRGEKLFF	TGTGCCAGCAATGAGGGGGGGAGGGGTGAAAAACTGTTTTTT
TRBV7-3	-	-	TRBJ2-6	CASSFRGTGANVLTF	TGTGCCAGCAGCTTTAGGGGGACTGGGGCCAACGTCCTGACTTTC
TRBV6-1	TRBD2	-	TRBJ2-1	CASSEGTSRLGQFF	TGTGCCAGCAGTGAAGGGACTAGCCGTTTGGGGCAGTTCTTC